This T cell receptor (beta chain) was captured in a study of shared clonotypes between healthy human individuals. Study-wide results and limits: Since donors were few, the genetic and exposure-history diversity represented was limited.

This clone was seen ten or more times. Its matching antigen is unknown. Other DNA sequences from this sample encode an identical CDR3 as well. The CDR3 is 18 amino acids. CDR1 and CDR2 (germline): SGHRS, YFSETQ. V was cut by 0 bases and J by 0 bases, with 13 bases left in between. Each PCR replicate run on unsorted PBMC took in approximately 270 ng DNA, around 30,000 T cell genomes. Data came from immunoSEQ multiplex PCR; TCRdb stores just in-frame clones and leaves some out. The sample includes some 510,000 clones, 75% to 85% of them seen just once. The source material was PBMCs. The sequence was obtained from a woman aged 40 to 55 in good health. Some clones in this sample may be carry-over from other donors' samples. The rearrangement links TRBV5-1 to TRBJ2-6, with D hard to call. DNA of the CDR3: TGCGCCAGCAGCTTGGGCGTTGTAGATACCTCTGGGGCCAACGTCCTGACTTTC. Protein product: CASSLGVVDTSGANVLTF.